This TCR beta chain originates from a study of follicular helper T cells after annual influenza vaccination. This CDR3 is built from 14 residues. J gave up 9 bases and V 10 bases, and 12 bases lay outside the gene matches. The V gene's germline CDR1 is MNHEY and CDR2 SVGAGI. Time point specified: 2015-2016 season, pre-vaccination. Per time point, about 40-110 mL of blood was sampled. Only in-frame clones appear in the TCRdb table, and some are missing; sequencing was by immunoSEQ multiplex PCR. The sample has more than 5,000 clones; approximately 85% are singletons. The receptor's source is an adult who received the influenza vaccine. The chain recombines TRBV6-5 with TRBJ2-3; 11 nucleotides align to TRBD2. The starting material was CXCR5+ CD38- circulating T follicular helper cells from blood, obtained on the day of influenza vaccination. Indicated subset: circulating Tfh, non-naive CD4+CXCR5+PD-1+ (ICOS+CD38+ or ICOS-CD38-). CDR3 region: CAIRVTSGSVTQYF. The CDR3 nucleotides are TGTGCCATCCGGGTAACTAGCGGGAGTGTAACGCAGTATTTT.